In its sample, the clone carrying this TCR beta chain was seen once. These data are taken from a study of blood T cell repertoires in COVID-19. Participants' reported clinical history set cohort assignment. The assay was immunoSEQ multiplex PCR, and TCRdb's table has in-frame clones only and misses some. The repertoire consists of around 300,000 clones, with 75% to 90% occurring once and the leading ten covering under 6%. This clonotype was sampled from a man younger than 45 who had recovered from COVID-19. The specimen was PBMCs or T cells enriched from blood (not recorded which).

The CDR3 DNA follows: TGTGCCAGCAGCGTAGCTAGCGGGGGGCGGCACGAGCAGTACTTC. As protein: CASSVASGGRHEQYF. The chain couples TRBV9 to TRBJ2-7; 11 bases are a match to TRBD2. In germline, CDR1 is SGDLS, CDR2 YYNGEE. The trim removed 0 bases at V and 5 bases at J, leaving 4 bases unmatched. This CDR3 has 15 amino acids.